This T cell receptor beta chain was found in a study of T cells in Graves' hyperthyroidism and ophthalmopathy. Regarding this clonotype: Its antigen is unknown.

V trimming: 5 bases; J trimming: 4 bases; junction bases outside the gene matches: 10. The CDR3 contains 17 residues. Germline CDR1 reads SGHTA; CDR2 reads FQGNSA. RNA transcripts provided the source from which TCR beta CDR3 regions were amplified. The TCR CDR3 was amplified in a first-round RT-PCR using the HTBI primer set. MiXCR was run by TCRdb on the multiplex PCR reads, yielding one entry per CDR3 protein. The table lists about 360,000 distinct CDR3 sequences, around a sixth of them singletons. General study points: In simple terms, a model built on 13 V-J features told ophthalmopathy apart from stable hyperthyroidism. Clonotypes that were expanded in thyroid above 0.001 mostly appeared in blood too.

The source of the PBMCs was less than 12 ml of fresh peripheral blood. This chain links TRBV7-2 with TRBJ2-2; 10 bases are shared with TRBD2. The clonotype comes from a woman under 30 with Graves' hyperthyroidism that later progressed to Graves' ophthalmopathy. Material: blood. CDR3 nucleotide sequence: TGTGCCAGCAGCCCGCTAGCGGGAGCCCCGAGCACCGGGGAGCTGTTTTTT. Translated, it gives CASSPLAGAPSTGELFF.